The 30 T cell receptor beta chains reported below all come from one sample, sequenced in a study of cytomegalovirus exposure and HLA in healthy donors. The study ran its PCR with 60 Vbeta and 13 Jbeta primers. Generated by immunoSEQ multiplex PCR, the TCRdb table keeps only in-frame clones and is missing some. Among over 150,000 clones listed, just under 80% were seen once. The specimen sequenced was PBMCs. Receptors originate from a woman aged 45-60 years in good health and CMV-seronegative.

This rearrangement joins TRBV6-4 to TRBJ1-5, with TRBD1 identical over 7 bases. Germline CDR1 MRHNA, CDR2 SNTAGT. The CDR3 is made up of 14 amino acids. The ends lost 6 bases at V and 2 bases at J; junction bases unmatched: 4. The DNA of the CDR3 is TGTGCCAGCAGCGAGCAGGGGGGCAATCAGCCCCAGCATTTT. It is translated as CASSEQGGNQPQHF.

This clone appeared a few times. The V and J genes are TRBV5-4 and TRBJ1-1, with D possibly TRBD1 on 6 matching bases. V was cut by 4 bases and J by 1 base, with 14 bases left in between. The CDR3 covers 15 residues. Germline V lookup: CDR1 SGHNT, CDR2 YYREEE (reference sequence). The CDR3 protein is CASSQGGEWNTEAFF. The CDR3 DNA is TGTGCCAGCAGCCAAGGGGGGGAGTGGAACACTGAAGCTTTCTTT.

The rearrangement links TRBV27 to TRBJ1-5, with 9 bases lining up with TRBD1. Unmatched junction bases numbered 11, after V lost 5 bases and J lost 0 bases. The CDR3 is made up of 18 amino acids. Germline V CDR1 and CDR2: MNHEY, SMNVEV (reference sequence). DNA of the CDR3: TGTGCCAGCAGTCGGGACAGGGTTATGAGAAATAGCAATCAGCCCCAGCATTTT. It encodes CASSRDRVMRNSNQPQHF.

The J gene is TRBJ2-7, the V gene TRBV5-1; 13 bases are a match to TRBD2. This CDR3 is 15 amino acids long. The germline V gene has CDR1 SGHRS and CDR2 YFSETQ. V shed 3 bases, J shed 4 bases, and the junction held 4 bases outside the gene matches. DNA for the CDR3: TGCGCCAGCAGCTGGACTAGCGGGAGTAGATACGAGCAGTACTTC. This sequence encodes CASSWTSGSRYEQYF.

The gene calls are TRBV19 and TRBJ2-7, with TRBD1 as a possible D gene (6 bases). V was cut by 5 bases and J by 4 bases, with 18 bases left in between. CDR3 length: 15 amino acids. Germline V gene sequence: CDR1 LNHDA, CDR2 SQIVND (reference sequence). DNA for the CDR3: TGTGCCAGTAGTGTCCGGGACAACCTTTTATACGAGCAGTACTTC. Protein: CASSVRDNLLYEQYF.

The chain combines TRBV6-5 with TRBJ1-2; tentative D call: TRBD1 (6 bases). V was pared by 2 bases and J by 5 bases, with 12 bases between. Germline CDR1 and CDR2: MNHEY and SVGAGI. CDR3 length: 14 residues. Here the CDR3 reads CASSYRGAGYGYTF. Written as DNA, the CDR3 is TGTGCCAGCAGTTACCGGGGGGCGGGGTATGGCTACACCTTC.

The chain has TRBV27 and TRBJ2-7; 8 nucleotides line up with TRBD2. The CDR3 runs to 17 residues. Germline-derived CDR1 and CDR2 are MNHEY and SMNVEV (reference sequence). V shed 3 bases, J shed 5 bases, and the junction held 15 bases outside the gene matches. CDR3 in amino acids: CASSLWTSRPSVDEQYF. DNA for the CDR3: TGTGCCAGCAGTTTGTGGACTAGCAGGCCTTCCGTGGACGAGCAGTACTTC.

V gene TRBV15 combines with J gene TRBJ2-3; 9 bases fit TRBD1. The CDR3 is 15 amino acids. The germline gives CDR1 LNHNV, CDR2 YYDKDF (reference sequence). After removal of 5 bases from V and 0 bases from J, the junction contained 3 bases not matched to a gene. CDR3 loop: CATSRQGGSTDTQYF. The CDR3, as DNA: TGTGCCACCAGCCGACAGGGGGGTAGCACAGATACGCAGTATTTT.

The chain couples TRBV29-1 to TRBJ2-1, with 7 bases matching TRBD2. Germline V CDR1 and CDR2: SQVTM, ANQGSEA. The CDR3 covers 14 residues. Trimming at V came to 4 bases and at J to 0 bases, leaving 3 bases not matched to a gene. CDR3 DNA sequence: TGCAGCGTTGGGGGGGGGAACTCCTACAATGAGCAGTTCTTC. Translating gives CSVGGGNSYNEQFF.

This chain uses TRBV7-2 with TRBJ2-3, with 8 nucleotides matching TRBD2. The CDR3 spans 17 residues. Trimming took 1 base from V and 2 from J; bases not matched to a gene: 8. Germline CDR1 and CDR2: SGHTA and FQGNSA. The CDR3 is CASSLVGGARITDTQYF. DNA for the CDR3: TGTGCCAGCAGCTTAGTCGGGGGGGCCCGTATCACAGATACGCAGTATTTT.

V gene TRBV20-1 combines with J gene TRBJ1-1; maybe TRBD1 (5 bases). This CDR3 is built from 11 residues. V lost 5 bases and J 7 bases, leaving 11 bases between the germline ends. Germline V CDR1 and CDR2: DFQATT, SNEGSKA (reference sequence). CDR3 DNA sequence: TGCAGTGCTCGCGGGACGGATGAAGCTTTCTTT. It is translated as CSARGTDEAFF.

V and J are TRBV27 and TRBJ2-5; 11 bases are shared with TRBD1. Judging by the DNA end, TRBJ2-7 fits better; the J call may be wrong. Germline V CDR1 and CDR2: MNHEY, SMNVEV (reference sequence). The CDR3 contains 14 residues. The CDR3 region is CASSPGTGGYEQYF. The CDR3 region has the DNA TGTGCCAGCAGCCCCGGGACAGGGGGCTACGAGCAGTACTTC.

The chain carries TRBV5-6 and TRBJ1-3; D might be TRBD1 (5 bases). CDR3 length: 15 amino acids. CDR1 and CDR2 (germline): SGHDT, YYEEEE. V dropped 2 bases and J dropped 2 bases, with 11 bases sitting between them. The CDR3 region has the DNA TGTGCCAGCAGCTTAAGTCAGGGAACTGGAAACACCATATATTTT. Its translation: CASSLSQGTGNTIYF.

The chain employs TRBV15 and TRBJ1-1; D is undetermined. The CDR3 runs to 14 residues. Trimming removed 9 bases at V and 0 bases at J, with 14 bases between. Germline CDR1 and CDR2: LNHNV and YYDKDF (reference sequence). Written as DNA, the CDR3 is TGTGCCACGTTATCGGGGAGTATGAACACTGAAGCTTTCTTT. Residues: CATLSGSMNTEAFF.

In nucleotides, the CDR3 is TGTGCCAGCAGCCAAGATACTAACTACGAGCAGTACTTC. Protein sequence: CASSQDTNYEQYF. The chain carries TRBV4-2 and TRBJ2-7; no clear D gene. Germline V gives CDR1 LGHNA, CDR2 YNFKEQ. The germline V and J ends were trimmed by 0 bases and 3 bases, with 6 bases remaining between them. This CDR3 is built from 13 residues.

The rearrangement links TRBV7-8 to TRBJ1-5; tentatively, D is TRBD1 (5 bases). CDR1 is SGHVS and CDR2 is FQNEAQ in the germline V gene. The CDR3 is 18 residues long. Trimming pared 5 bases from V and 1 base from J, leaving 21 bases between. The CDR3 loop reads CASSQPGQGQGSNQPQHF. In DNA, the CDR3 is TGTGCCAGCAGCCAACCCGGACAAGGTCAGGGAAGCAATCAGCCCCAGCATTTT.

This chain joins TRBV12-5 and TRBJ1-1; possible D gene TRBD1, 6 bases. Trimming left V 1 base short and J 5 bases short, with 11 bases between. CDR3 length: 14 residues. Germline CDR1 is LGHNT and CDR2 is FRNRAP. This CDR3 reads CASGLAGTKTEAFF. The DNA of the CDR3 is TGTGCTAGTGGTTTGGCAGGGACAAAGACTGAAGCTTTCTTT.

The rearrangement uses TRBV4-3 and TRBJ2-1; no clear D. From germline, CDR1 is LGHNA and CDR2 YSLEER. The CDR3 length is 14 residues. Trimming removed 0 bases at V and 5 bases at J, with 8 bases between. CDR3 bases: TGCGCCAGCAGCCAAGATGGAGAGGACAATGAGCAGTTCTTC. Translating it yields CASSQDGEDNEQFF.

The chain links TRBV5-1 to TRBJ2-1, with 8 bases lining up with TRBD2. The junction had 9 bases not matched to a gene; V was cut back by 2 bases and J by 8 bases. CDR3 size: 15 residues. Germline loops: CDR1 SGHRS, CDR2 YFSETQ. CDR3 amino acids: CASSFTTGLGYEQFF. The CDR3 coding sequence is TGCGCCAGCAGCTTTACAACGGGACTAGGGTATGAGCAGTTCTTC.

Of note for this clone: Germline is not matched at one junction end, which may reflect a read error. The V and J genes are TRBV19 and TRBJ1-2; no definite D call. The germline gives CDR1 LNHDA, CDR2 SQIVND (reference sequence). The CDR3 totals 12 residues. CDR3 nucleotides: TGTGCCAGTAGTAGGGCAGACTATGGCCACACCTTC. It yields the protein CASSRADYGHTF.

The rearrangement uses TRBV9 and TRBJ2-7, with 10 bases identical to TRBD1. The CDR3 is 15 amino acids. J was trimmed by 3 bases and V by 3 bases; bases with no gene match: 6. Germline V gene data show CDR1 as SGDLS and CDR2 as YYNGEE. DNA for the CDR3: TGTGCCAGCAGCGAGGGACAGGGGCCGAGCTACGAGCAGTACTTC. Amino acids: CASSEGQGPSYEQYF. The full variable domain, in which reference TRBV9 and TRBJ2-7 provide the parts outside the CDR3, is DSGVTQTPKHLITATGQRVTLRCSPRSGDLSVYWYQQSLDQGLQFLIQYYNGEERAKGNILERFSAQQFPDLHSELNLSSLELGDSALYFCASSEGQGPSYEQYFGPGTRLTVT.

The chain recombines TRBV28 with TRBJ2-7; 12 positions agree with TRBD1. CDR3 length equals 15 residues. CDR1 is MDHEN and CDR2 is SYDVKM in the germline V gene. With 6 bases clipped from V and 5 bases from J, the junction kept 8 bases outside the gene matches. The CDR3: CASSSPGQGAHEQYF. The CDR3 DNA follows: TGTGCCAGCAGCTCCCCGGGACAGGGGGCCCACGAGCAGTACTTC.

This chain connects TRBV28 to TRBJ1-1; D unclear. V lost 6 bases and J lost 0, with 20 bases in between. Germline V CDR1 and CDR2: MDHEN, SYDVKM. This CDR3 is 17 amino acids long. CDR3 in DNA: TGTGCCAGCAGCTCTGCTGGGCTCGGTTATATGAACACTGAAGCTTTCTTT. Protein product: CASSSAGLGYMNTEAFF.

This clone was observed a handful of times. V usage is TRBV6-5 and J usage is TRBJ1-4, with D hard to call. Between the trimmed V and J ends, which lost 4 bases and 8 bases, there was a span of 14 bases. The CDR3 totals 14 residues. CDR1 MNHEY and CDR2 SVGAGI come from the germline V gene. For the CDR3, the DNA is TGTGCCAGCAGTTCCCAGTTGATCGGGGAAAAACTGTTTTTT. Residues: CASSSQLIGEKLFF.

This chain links TRBV10-3 with TRBJ2-7; tentative D call: TRBD1 (5 bases). The ends were cut back, 3 bases at V and 9 bases at J, with 12 bases in the middle. The CDR3 sequence is 12 residues long. Germline V gives CDR1 ENHRY, CDR2 SYGVKD. CDR3 nucleotides: TGTGCCATCAGTGAACACAGGAGTTCGCAGTACTTC. Translated, it gives CAISEHRSSQYF.

The rearrangement uses TRBV13 and TRBJ2-5; 8 bases line up with TRBD1. After removal of 5 bases from V and 3 bases from J, the junction contained 8 bases not matched to a gene. CDR1 is PRHDT, CDR2 FYEKMQ, per germline (reference sequence). This CDR3 region has 15 residues. CDR3 amino acids: CASSTGQGLKETQYF. The CDR3 DNA is TGTGCCAGCAGCACTGGACAGGGCCTAAAAGAGACCCAGTACTTC. The full variable domain, with the rest looked up from reference TRBV13 and TRBJ2-5, is AAGVIQSPRHLIKEKRETATLKCYPIPRHDTVYWYQQGPGQDPQFLISFYEKMQSDKGSIPDRFSAQQFSDYHSELNMSSLELGDSALYFCASSTGQGLKETQYFGPGTRLLVL.

The J gene is TRBJ1-2, the V gene TRBV19; D possibly corresponds to TRBD1 (6 bases). Germline loops: CDR1 LNHDA, CDR2 SQIVND (reference sequence). This CDR3 spans 13 amino acids. Deletions cut 8 bases from V and 5 bases from J, with 15 bases between. CDR3 in amino acids: CASSGQLGYGYTF. The CDR3, as DNA: TGTGCCAGTTCGGGACAACTGGGTTATGGCTACACCTTC.

This clone has a single count. The rearrangement links TRBV7-8 to TRBJ1-5; maybe TRBD1 (6 bases). V was trimmed by 5 bases and J by 0 bases, leaving 17 bases between them. Germline V gene lookup returns CDR1 SGHVS and CDR2 FQNEAQ. This CDR3 is 17 amino acids long. The CDR3 loop reads CASSPYRTVYSNQPQHF. CDR3 nucleotides: TGTGCCAGCAGCCCCTATAGGACAGTCTATAGCAATCAGCCCCAGCATTTT.

V gene TRBV4-3 combines with J gene TRBJ2-1, with 10 bases identical to TRBD2. CDR3 length equals 16 residues. CDR1 is LGHNA, CDR2 YSLEER, per germline. V shed 1 base, J shed 8 bases, and the junction held 8 bases outside the gene matches. This CDR3 reads CASSQVKREGVDEQFF. Here the CDR3 DNA reads TGCGCCAGCAGCCAAGTTAAGCGGGAGGGAGTGGATGAGCAGTTCTTC.

This chain links TRBV28 with TRBJ2-4; tentatively, D is TRBD2 (5 bases). Germline CDR1 reads MDHEN; CDR2 reads SYDVKM. The V and J ends lost 1 base and 6 bases respectively, with 13 bases between them. This CDR3 spans 15 amino acids. CDR3 sequence (DNA): TGTGCCAGCAGTTTATCTCTTCTACGGGGAAACATTCAGTACTTC. It codes for CASSLSLLRGNIQYF.